This T cell receptor beta chain was identified during a study of blood T cell repertoires in COVID-19. Study information: Nucleic acid was either cDNA or gDNA, and it came from T cells, B-cell-depleted T cells, or PBMCs.

V was shortened by 1 base and J by 4 bases, with 13 bases between the two germline ends. The CDR3 totals 15 residues. CDR1 is MGHRA and CDR2 is YSYEKL in the germline V gene. Sequencing was performed with immunoSEQ multiplex PCR; in TCRdb, only in-frame clones are kept and a portion is missing. Of 250,000 to 300,000 clones detected, 75% to 90% appear once; the ten largest clones hold 2% to 2.5%. What was sequenced was peripheral blood. The chain uses TRBV4-1 and TRBJ1-1; D unclear. The origin of this receptor is a man between 50 and 59 years old with acute or convalescent COVID-19. This CDR3 reads CASSQVRGSGTEAFF. The CDR3 DNA reads as TGCGCCAGCAGCCAAGTACGAGGGTCGGGCACTGAAGCTTTCTTT.